What follows are 14 T cell receptor beta chains derived from one specimen sequenced in a study of blood T cell repertoires in COVID-19. TCRdb's table, derived via immunoSEQ multiplex PCR, lists solely in-frame clones and lacks some. The sample has approximately 65,000 clones, about 81% seen once. The sequencing input was peripheral blood. The origin of the receptors is a man aged 80 or over with acute or convalescent COVID-19.

The chain recombines TRBV11-3 with TRBJ2-7, with D tentatively TRBD2 (7 bases). CDR3 length: 14 residues. V gave up 6 bases and J gave up 1 base, with 13 bases separating them. CDR1 and CDR2 from the germline V gene are SGHNT and YENEEA. CDR3 bases: TGTGCCAGCAGTCAAAGGGGGGGATCCTACGAGCAGTACTTC. It specifies CASSQRGGSYEQYF.

The table lists this clone with a few counts. The chain couples TRBV6-6 to TRBJ1-5; no definite D call. V was trimmed by 4 bases and J by 0 bases, leaving 10 bases between them. The germline CDR1 and CDR2 sequences are MNHNY and SVGAGI (reference sequence). The CDR3 extends over 15 amino acids. CDR3 region: CASSFRQISNQPQHF. CDR3 bases: TGTGCCAGCAGTTTCAGGCAGATTAGCAATCAGCCCCAGCATTTT.

J is TRBJ1-6 and V is TRBV20-1, with a tentative D call TRBD1 (5 bases). The CDR3 sequence is 11 residues long. Germline V gene lookup returns CDR1 DFQATT and CDR2 SNEGSKA (reference sequence). V dropped 5 bases and J dropped 11 bases, with 10 bases sitting between them. CDR3 protein: CSAPGQPPLHF. The CDR3, as DNA: TGCAGTGCTCCTGGACAACCACCCCTCCACTTT.

The V call is TRBV12-3 or TRBV12-4, the J call TRBJ1-1; maybe TRBD1 (6 bases). This CDR3 has 13 amino acids. The V end was cut by 5 bases, the J end by 5 bases, with 12 bases between. The CDR3 sequence is CASSIQGGTEAFF. DNA for the CDR3: TGTGCCAGCAGTATACAGGGAGGGACTGAAGCTTTCTTT.

The rearrangement uses TRBV11-2 and TRBJ1-2; TRBD1 matches 9 bases. This CDR3 is 14 amino acids long. Germline CDR1 reads SGHAT; CDR2 reads FQNNGV. With V trimmed by 5 bases and J by 4 bases, 5 bases remained unmatched. CDR3 amino acids: CASSGDRVGYGYTF. The CDR3 bases are TGTGCCAGCAGCGGGGACAGGGTCGGCTATGGCTACACCTTC.

The chain recombines TRBV14 with TRBJ1-4, with D perhaps matching TRBD1 (5 bases). Germline V lookup: CDR1 SGHDN, CDR2 FVKESK. Trimming stripped 3 bases from V and 5 bases from J, with 13 bases between. The CDR3 contains 15 residues. DNA of the CDR3: TGTGCCAGCAGCCAGTTGGCAGGGTCGAATGAAAAACTGTTTTTT. Protein sequence: CASSQLAGSNEKLFF.

V usage is TRBV11-3 and J usage is TRBJ2-3; D possibly corresponds to TRBD1 (5 bases). V lost 1 base, J lost 5 bases, and 13 bases lay in between. CDR1 SGHNT and CDR2 YENEEA come from the germline V gene. This CDR3 contains 15 residues. CDR3 loop: CASSLGDSAGDTQYF. The CDR3 DNA reads TGTGCCAGCAGCTTAGGCGACAGTGCTGGAGATACGCAGTATTTT. The full variable domain, rest sourced from reference TRBV11-3 and TRBJ2-3, is EAGVVQSPRYKIIEKKQPVAFWCNPISGHNTLYWYLQNLGQGPELLIRYENEEAVDDSQLPKDRFSAERLKGVDSTLKIQPAELGDSAVYLCASSLGDSAGDTQYFGPGTRLTVL.

The chain uses TRBV13 and TRBJ2-1; 12 bases map to TRBD2. With V trimmed by 5 bases and J by 5 bases, 16 bases remained unmatched. Germline V lookup: CDR1 PRHDT, CDR2 FYEKMQ (reference sequence). The CDR3 loop spans 19 amino acids. The CDR3 DNA reads as TGTGCCAGCAGCCAAAGCTGGTCTAGCGGGAGGGCCTTACACAATGAGCAGTTCTTC. Encoded protein: CASSQSWSSGRALHNEQFF.

The rearrangement uses TRBV4-3 and TRBJ2-1; 7 bases align to TRBD2. The CDR3 runs to 17 residues. Trimming took 0 bases from V and 4 from J; bases not matched to a gene: 9. Per the germline V gene, CDR1 is LGHNA and CDR2 is YSLEER. CDR3 coding DNA: TGCGCCAGCAGCCAAGAAATCGGCGGGAGAGCTTACAATGAGCAGTTCTTC. Translation gives CASSQEIGGRAYNEQFF.

In this sample, this clone turned up a few times. CDR3 sequence reads: CASSLFWGAGNQPQHF. DNA of the CDR3: TGTGCCAGCAGTTTATTCTGGGGCGCGGGCAATCAGCCCCAGCATTTT. The chain uses TRBV27 and TRBJ1-5; D is perhaps TRBD1 (5 bases). CDR3 size: 16 residues. Germline V gene sequence: CDR1 MNHEY, CDR2 SMNVEV (reference sequence). Trimming left V 1 base short and J 2 bases short, with 12 bases between.

The gene calls are TRBV7-8 and TRBJ1-1; 8 nucleotides agree with TRBD1. This CDR3 contains 15 residues. With 0 bases clipped from V and 4 bases from J, the junction kept 4 bases outside the gene matches. Germline-derived CDR1 and CDR2 are SGHVS and FQNEAQ. The chain's CDR3 is CASSLASGGGTEAFF. For the CDR3, the DNA is TGTGCCAGCAGCTTAGCGTCAGGGGGCGGCACTGAAGCTTTCTTT. Full variable domain (outside the CDR3, taken from reference TRBV7-8 and TRBJ1-1): GAGVSQSPRYKVAKRGQDVALRCDPISGHVSLFWYQQALGQGPEFLTYFQNEAQLDKSGLPSDRFFAERPEGSVSTLKIQRTQQEDSAVYLCASSLASGGGTEAFFGQGTRLTVV.

This clone has a count of ten or more. The same CDR3 can be traced to other DNA sequences in this sample. The chain couples TRBV11-1 to TRBJ2-7, with 7 bases aligning to TRBD1. The junction had 4 bases not matched to a gene; V was cut back by 3 bases and J by 2 bases. Germline V CDR1 and CDR2: SGHAT, FQDESV (reference sequence). This CDR3 region has 14 residues. The CDR3 spells CASSLTGIAYEQYF. The CDR3 region has the DNA TGTGCCAGCAGCTTGACAGGGATCGCCTACGAGCAGTACTTC.

V is TRBV6-5 and J is TRBJ2-3; D perhaps matches TRBD2 (5 bases). Trimming took off 6 bases at V and 8 bases at J, with 9 bases between the two ends. The CDR3 length is 11 residues. Germline V gene lookup returns CDR1 MNHEY and CDR2 SVGAGI. The chain's CDR3 is CASRDAGTQYF. The CDR3 nucleotides read TGTGCCAGCAGAGACGCGGGTACGCAGTATTTT.

V is TRBV11-2 and J is TRBJ2-1; D is unclear. Trimming removed 1 base at V and 0 bases at J, with 10 bases between. Per germline, CDR1 SGHAT and CDR2 FQNNGV. The CDR3 extends over 16 amino acids. The CDR3 protein is CASSLVRESSYNEQFF. The CDR3 DNA reads TGTGCCAGCAGCTTAGTTCGAGAAAGCTCCTACAATGAGCAGTTCTTC.